The rows below give T cell receptor beta chains drawn from one sample of a study of blood T cell repertoires in COVID-19. The data were produced by immunoSEQ multiplex PCR, yet TCRdb's version contains in-frame clones alone and is incomplete. Of around 200,000 clones listed, 80% to 90% are singletons. Sequences were obtained from peripheral blood. Receptors were obtained from a man in his 70s with active or convalescent COVID-19. The CDR3 runs from the conserved cysteine through the conserved F or W. D genes are given only for firm matches. Size is stated for part of the rows, as once, few or many counts, or as a class when the clone is expanded.

D	size	V	J	CDR3	DNA
TRBD1	NA	TRBV6-6	TRBJ1-5	CASSGRGQSQPQHF	TGTGCCAGCAGTGGCAGGGGGCAGAGTCAGCCCCAGCATTTT
TRBD1	many	TRBV11-2	TRBJ2-1	CASSPAPGQGAYNEQFF	TGTGCCAGCAGCCCAGCACCGGGACAGGGAGCGTACAATGAGCAGTTCTTC
TRBD1	NA	TRBV30	TRBJ1-3	CAWNRDRPSGNTIYF	TGTGCCTGGAATAGGGACAGGCCCTCTGGAAACACCATATATTTT
NA	once	TRBV19	TRBJ2-5	CASSISRVGETQYF	TGTGCCAGTAGTATATCCAGGGTGGGGGAGACCCAGTACTTC
NA	few	TRBV18	TRBJ1-2	CASSPRGDSNYGYTF	TGTGCCAGCTCACCACGGGGAGACTCTAACTATGGCTACACCTTC
NA	NA	TRBV7-9	TRBJ1-1	CASSLQGSSTEAFF	TGTGCCAGCAGCTTACAGGGGTCGTCAACTGAAGCTTTCTTT
NA	NA	TRBV18	TRBJ1-1	CASSPPGWGTEAFF	TGTGCCAGCTCACCTCCGGGATGGGGCACTGAAGCTTTCTTT
NA	NA	TRBV3-1/TRBV3-2	TRBJ2-3	CASSQEGPPQGDTQYF	TGTGCCAGCAGCCAAGAGGGGCCCCCCCAAGGGGATACGCAGTATTTT
TRBD2	NA	TRBV30	TRBJ2-3	CAWSVRTSGVNTQYF	TGTGCCTGGAGTGTCCGGACTAGCGGGGTAAATACGCAGTATTTT
NA	NA	TRBV9	TRBJ2-1	CASSARSRGSSYNEQFF	TGTGCCAGCAGCGCTCGGAGTCGGGGGAGCTCCTACAATGAGCAGTTCTTC
NA	once	TRBV30	TRBJ1-2	CAWRQRLEGYTF	TGTGCCTGGAGGCAGAGGCTCGAGGGCTACACCTTC
NA	NA	TRBV4-3	TRBJ1-3	CASSQVSGGNTIYF	TGCGCCAGCAGCCAAGTGTCAGGGGGAAACACCATATATTTT
TRBD1	few	TRBV7-6	TRBJ2-7	CASSLNRGRSYEQYF	TGTGCCAGCAGCCTAAACAGGGGGCGTTCTTACGAGCAGTACTTC
NA	NA	TRBV19	TRBJ2-1	CASSPNFNEQFF	TGTGCCAGTAGCCCTAATTTCAATGAGCAGTTCTTC
NA	NA	TRBV19	TRBJ2-1	CASSPGSYNEQFF	TGTGCCAGTAGTCCGGGCTCCTACAATGAGCAGTTCTTC
NA	NA	TRBV11-3	TRBJ1-1	CASSLATGSTEAFF	TGTGCCAGCAGCTTAGCGACAGGTTCCACTGAAGCTTTCTTT
NA	NA	TRBV2	TRBJ1-5	CASSEEQYSNQPQHF	TGTGCCAGCAGTGAAGAGCAATATAGCAATCAGCCCCAGCATTTT
NA	NA	TRBV7-2	TRBJ1-5	CASSLRGGGQPQHF	TGTGCCAGCAGCCTCAGGGGAGGGGGTCAGCCCCAGCATTTT